One sample yielded the 7 T cell receptor beta chains listed below, sequenced in a study of naive and memory T cell subsets. An equimolar mix of two oligonucleotides served as the beta constant-region primer for TRBC1 and TRBC2. From the UMI-ligation and nested PCR reads, TCRdb called clonotypes with MiXCR, one entry per CDR3 protein. The table has under 100,000 distinct CDR3 sequences, 7% to 7.5% seen once. Sequenced material: central memory CD4+ T cells from blood. These receptors originate from a human donor in good health.

This clonotype occurred a few times. The gene calls are TRBV20-1 and TRBJ2-7; 13 bases match TRBD2. The CDR3 length is 16 residues. The germline CDR1 and CDR2 sequences are DFQATT and SNEGSKA (reference sequence). Trimming cost V 6 bases and J 1 base; bases outside gene matches: 9. CDR3 coding DNA: TGCAGTGCGAGACCGGGACTAGCGGGATATTCCTACGAGCAGTACTTC. Protein: CSARPGLAGYSYEQYF.

This clonotype was picked up many times. The chain couples TRBV4-3 to TRBJ1-6; D not resolved. V shed 1 base and J shed 0 bases, with 7 bases lying between them. From germline, CDR1 is LGHNA and CDR2 YSLEER. The CDR3 is 16 residues long. CDR3 sequence (DNA): TGCGCCAGCAGCCAAGGGTCTAGCTCCTATAATTCACCCCTCCACTTT. Translating it yields CASSQGSSSYNSPLHF.

The V gene is TRBV6-1, the J gene TRBJ1-5, with a tentative D call TRBD1 (6 bases). Trimming took off 4 bases at V and 0 bases at J, with 7 bases between the two ends. The CDR3 has 14 residues. The V gene's germline CDR1 is MNHNS and CDR2 SASEGT. The CDR3 is CASSGDISNQPQHF. The CDR3 DNA sequence: TGTGCCAGCAGTGGGGACATTAGCAATCAGCCCCAGCATTTT.

This clonotype appeared many times. The V and J genes are TRBV3-1 and TRBJ1-2; D call uncertain. Trimming stripped 1 base from V and 8 bases from J, with 17 bases between. The germline V gene has CDR1 LGHDT and CDR2 YNNKEL (reference sequence). The CDR3 has 15 residues. For the CDR3, the DNA is TGTGCCAGCAGCCAAGTTAGGGCCTCAACTAGGGGCTACACCTTC. It codes for CASSQVRASTRGYTF.

There are many counts of this clonotype. V gene TRBV5-1 combines with J gene TRBJ1-6, with D uncertain. The CDR3 is 14 amino acids. Trimming stripped 5 bases from V and 1 base from J, with 7 bases between. Germline V lookup: CDR1 SGHRS, CDR2 YFSETQ. CDR3 in DNA: TGCGCCAGCAGTAAGGATTCCTATAATTCACCCCTCCACTTT. This sequence encodes CASSKDSYNSPLHF.

The V gene is TRBV6-2 or TRBV6-3, the J gene TRBJ2-1; 10 bases fit TRBD2. The CDR3 totals 12 residues. Germline CDR1 MNHEY, CDR2 SVGEGT. The CDR3 reads CATSGAFNEQFF. The CDR3 region has the DNA TGTGCTACTAGCGGGGCCTTCAATGAGCAGTTCTTC.

This clonotype appeared a few times. This rearrangement joins TRBV6-5 to TRBJ2-3; 8 nucleotides line up with TRBD2. The CDR3 contains 16 residues. Trimming at V came to 5 bases and at J to 0 bases, leaving 7 bases not matched to a gene. Per the germline V gene, CDR1 is MNHEY and CDR2 is SVGAGI. CDR3 nucleotides: TGTGCCAGCAGTCGACTAGCGTCCGCTAGCACAGATACGCAGTATTTT. Residues: CASSRLASASTDTQYF.